The 14 T cell receptor beta chains below all came from one sample that was sequenced in a study of human T cells and chemical hapten exposure. MiXCR, applied by TCRdb to the RACE reads, yields one record per CDR3 protein. The table includes just under 60,000 distinct CDR3 sequences, under 15% detected once. The time point was: patch test 3, about 24 weeks after DPC sensitization. Treatment noted: therapeutic diphenylcyclopropenone sensitization with weekly scalp DPC. The starting material was whole blood, obtained in connection with sensitization to the hapten diphenylcyclopropenone (DPC). Receptors were obtained from a man aged 25 to 45 with alopecia areata. Some clones in this sample may be carry-over from other donors' samples.

This clonotype was found a few times. This chain links TRBV27 with TRBJ1-5; D gene ambiguous. The CDR3 covers 12 residues. CDR1 and CDR2 from the germline V gene are MNHEY and SMNVEV (reference sequence). V dropped 5 bases and J dropped 1 base, with 3 bases sitting between them. The CDR3 DNA follows: TGTGCCAGCAGTAAGAGCAATCAGCCCCAGCATTTT. Translating it yields CASSKSNQPQHF.

This clonotype was seen a few times. The V call is TRBV3-1, the J call TRBJ1-6; 10 positions agree with TRBD1. Germline loops: CDR1 LGHDT, CDR2 YNNKEL (reference sequence). The ends lost 1 base at V and 6 bases at J; junction bases unmatched: 0. The CDR3 runs 15 residues. The CDR3 spells CASSQGQGANSPLHF. As DNA, the CDR3 is TGTGCCAGCAGCCAAGGACAGGGGGCTAATTCACCCCTCCACTTT.

This clonotype showed up just a few times. The CDR3 bases are TGTGCCAGCAGGGCGACCGGGACAGGGTCTGCAACTAATGAAAAACTGTTTTTT. It codes for CASRATGTGSATNEKLFF. The chain joins TRBV6-5 to TRBJ1-4, with 9 positions matching TRBD1. Unmatched junction bases numbered 11, after V lost 6 bases and J lost 0 bases. This CDR3 is built from 18 residues. Per germline, CDR1 MNHEY and CDR2 SVGAGI.

The V call is TRBV7-6, the J call TRBJ2-5, with D hard to call. Germline loops: CDR1 SGHVS, CDR2 FNYEAQ. Trimming took off 1 base at V and 3 bases at J, with 6 bases between the two ends. CDR3 size: 13 residues. This CDR3 reads CASSLDSEETQYF. DNA of the CDR3: TGTGCCAGCAGCTTAGACAGTGAAGAGACCCAGTACTTC.

The chain is built from TRBV5-1 and TRBJ2-3; 7 bases agree with TRBD1. Per germline, CDR1 SGHRS and CDR2 YFSETQ. This CDR3 is 14 amino acids long. Germline trimming cut 0 bases from V and 5 bases from J; bases unmatched to any gene: 3. The DNA for the CDR3 is TGCGCCAGCAGCTTGGTAGGGGGCAAAGATACGCAGTATTTT. Translation gives CASSLVGGKDTQYF. Together with reference TRBV5-1 and TRBJ2-3, the CDR3 gives the full variable domain: KAGVTQTPRYLIKTRGQQVTLSCSPISGHRSVSWYQQTPGQGLQFLFEYFSETQRNKGNFPGRFSGRQFSNSRSEMNVSTLELGDSALYLCASSLVGGKDTQYFGPGTRLTVL.

Only a few counts were recorded for this clonotype. J is TRBJ1-5 and V is TRBV28; weak D call: TRBD1 (5 bases). V was cut by 4 bases and J by 2 bases, with 12 bases left in between. The CDR3 loop spans 15 amino acids. The germline gives CDR1 MDHEN, CDR2 SYDVKM. The CDR3 loop is CASSSREVRNQPQHF. In nucleotides, the CDR3 is TGTGCCAGCAGTTCCAGGGAAGTTCGCAATCAGCCCCAGCATTTT.

The V and J genes are TRBV4-2 and TRBJ2-5; possibly TRBD1 for D (8 bases). Germline lookup yields CDR1 LGHNA and CDR2 YNFKEQ. The CDR3 sequence is 17 residues long. V was clipped by 1 base and J by 2 bases, with 17 bases between them. CDR3 DNA sequence: TGTGCCAGCAGCCAAGTTTTCGGACAGGGAGGGCAAGAGACCCAGTACTTC. Translated, it gives CASSQVFGQGGQETQYF.

This clonotype has only a few counts. V and J are TRBV12-3 or TRBV12-4 and TRBJ2-1, with unresolved D. V lost 7 bases and J 0 bases, leaving 13 bases between the germline ends. The CDR3 contains 15 residues. The DNA for the CDR3 is TGTGCCAGCATAAGAGGCCTCCTCTCCTACAATGAGCAGTTCTTC. Amino acids: CASIRGLLSYNEQFF.

This clonotype occurred many times. J is TRBJ2-2 and V is TRBV7-9, with D maybe TRBD2 (7 bases). Trimming stripped 6 bases from V and 4 bases from J, with 12 bases between. The V gene's germline CDR1 is SEHNR and CDR2 FQNEAQ (reference sequence). This CDR3 has 14 amino acids. The CDR3 nucleotides read TGTGCCAGCAGGGCGGGGGCCTCCACCGGGGAGCTGTTTTTT. It specifies CASRAGASTGELFF.

This clonotype was seen repeatedly, ten times or more. In DNA form, the CDR3 reads TGTGCCAGCTCGGGGGACAGAGTGAACACTGAAGCTTTCTTT. As protein: CASSGDRVNTEAFF. The chain has TRBV18 and TRBJ1-1, with TRBD1 matching over 7 bases. Germline lookup yields CDR1 KGHSH and CDR2 LQKENI. The CDR3 length is 14 residues. Unmatched junction bases numbered 4, after V lost 6 bases and J lost 0 bases.

The CDR3 sequence: CASSPGTGIHEQYF. CDR3 bases: TGTGCCAGCAGCCCCGGGACAGGTATCCACGAGCAGTACTTC. The V and J genes are TRBV5-5 and TRBJ2-7; 8 nucleotides line up with TRBD1. The junction had 8 bases not matched to a gene; V was cut back by 4 bases and J by 5 bases. CDR3 length: 14 amino acids. Germline V gene data show CDR1 as SGHKS and CDR2 as YYEKEE (reference sequence).

This clonotype has just a few counts. The chain recombines TRBV24-1 with TRBJ2-2; a possible D gene is TRBD1 (6 bases). Germline assignment: CDR1 KGHDR and CDR2 SFDVKD. This CDR3 contains 17 residues. The ends were cut back, 2 bases at V and 5 bases at J, with 17 bases in the middle. DNA of the CDR3: TGTGCCACCAGTGATTCAGGGGCCCAGAAATGGACCGGGGAGCTGTTTTTT. This gives the protein CATSDSGAQKWTGELFF.

The V and J genes are TRBV12-3 or TRBV12-4 and TRBJ1-2; tentatively, D is TRBD1 (6 bases). The CDR3 covers 11 residues. Trimming cost V 9 bases and J 4 bases, with 9 bases left between them. CDR3 region: CARGQLYGYTF. The CDR3 DNA reads TGTGCCAGAGGACAGCTCTATGGCTACACCTTC.

This clonotype appeared a few times. The chain combines TRBV10-3 with TRBJ2-6, with unresolved D. Trimming left V 6 bases short and J 0 bases short, with 9 bases between. Germline-derived CDR1 and CDR2 are ENHRY and SYGVKD. The CDR3 totals 15 residues. CDR3: CAISGPGSGANVLTF. CDR3 nucleotides: TGTGCCATCAGCGGCCCGGGCTCTGGGGCCAACGTCCTGACTTTC.